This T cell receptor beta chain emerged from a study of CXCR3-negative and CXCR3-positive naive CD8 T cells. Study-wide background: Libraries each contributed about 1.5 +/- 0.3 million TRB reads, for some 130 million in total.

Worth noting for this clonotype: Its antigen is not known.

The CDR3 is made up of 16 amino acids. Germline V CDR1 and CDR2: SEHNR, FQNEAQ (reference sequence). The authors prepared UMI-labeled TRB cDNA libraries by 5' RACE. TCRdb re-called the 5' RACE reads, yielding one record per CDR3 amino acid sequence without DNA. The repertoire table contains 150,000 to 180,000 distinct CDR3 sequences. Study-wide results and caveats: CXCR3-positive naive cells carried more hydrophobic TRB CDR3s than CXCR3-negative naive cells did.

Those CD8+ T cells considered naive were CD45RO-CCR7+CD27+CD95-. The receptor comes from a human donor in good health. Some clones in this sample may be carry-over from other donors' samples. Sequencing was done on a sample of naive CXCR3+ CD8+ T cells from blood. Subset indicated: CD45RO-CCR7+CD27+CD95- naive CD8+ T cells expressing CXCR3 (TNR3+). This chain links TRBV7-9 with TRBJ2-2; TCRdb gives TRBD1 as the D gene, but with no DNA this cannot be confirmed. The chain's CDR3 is CASSSPLRGNTGELFF. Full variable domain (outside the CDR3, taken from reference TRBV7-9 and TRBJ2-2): DTGVSQNPRHKITKRGQNVTFRCDPISEHNRLYWYRQTLGQGPEFLTYFQNEAQLEKSRLLSDRFSAERPKGSFSTLEIQRTEQGDSAMYLCASSSPLRGNTGELFFGEGSRLTVL.